The T cell receptor (beta chain) under discussion was sequenced for a study of cytomegalovirus exposure and HLA in healthy donors. Study-level results: The authors reported that TCR beta sequences could predict HLA-A and HLA-B alleles. These predictions were accurate for most subjects in the first cohort. Later analysis demonstrated an association between a missense DCLRE1C variant and TCR beta V- and J-gene trimming. Cytomegalovirus status was reportedly diagnosed by the classifier with high sensitivity and specificity.

PCR employed 60 Vbeta and 13 Jbeta primers. TCRdb's table, derived via immunoSEQ multiplex PCR, lists solely in-frame clones and lacks some. There are 95,000 to 100,000 clones in the sample; around three quarters occur only once, and about 4.3% lies in the top ten. As concerns this clone: Its antigen is as yet unknown.

Trimming cost V 0 bases and J 6 bases, with 9 bases left between them. The germline V gene encodes CDR1 SGHDT and CDR2 YYEEEE. The CDR3 consists of 13 residues. The sequenced sample was PBMCs. The chain recombines TRBV5-6 with TRBJ1-2, with a weak D call TRBD1 (5 bases). The clonotype was recovered from a man aged 35 to 55 in good health and CMV-seronegative. CDR3 sequence: CASSLVRVDGYTF. The CDR3 DNA is TGTGCCAGCAGCTTGGTCAGGGTTGATGGCTACACCTTC. Drawing the rest from reference TRBV5-6 and TRBJ1-2, the complete variable domain is DAGVTQSPTHLIKTRGQQVTLRCSPKSGHDTVSWYQQALGQGPQFIFQYYEEEERQRGNFPDRFSGHQFPNYSSELNVNALLLGDSALYLCASSLVRVDGYTFGSGTRLTVV.